This passage covers 28 T cell receptor beta chains from one sample sequenced in a study of T cell changes during pregnancy in multiple sclerosis (dated by TCRdb to about 2019). Libraries were built with the immunoSEQ multiplex PCR assay. TCRdb provides this immuneACCESS table in a form limited to in-frame rearrangements. Some clones are lacking; in checked studies, under half of them reflect an unresolved V gene, and why the rest are absent is not known. The sample table lists 30,000 to 40,000 clones, 91% of them with a count of one. The top ten clonotypes cover 2.5% to 3.5% of the sample. The source was CD4+ T cells from peripheral blood mononuclear cells, collected in the third trimester of pregnancy. The receptor source for this set is a female donor in good health, enrolled as a control in a pregnancy study.

V usage is TRBV6-6 and J usage is TRBJ1-2; the match to TRBD1 covers 7 bases. Germline CDR1 and CDR2: MNHNY and SVGAGI (reference sequence). V shed 5 bases, J shed 4 bases, and the junction held 4 bases outside the gene matches. The CDR3 runs 13 residues. The CDR3 DNA reads as TGTGCCAGCAGTACCGGACAGGTCTATGGCTACACCTTC. This translates into CASSTGQVYGYTF.

The chain's CDR3 is CASRGQAFDEQYF. CDR3 sequence (DNA): TGTGCCAGCAGGGGACAGGCCTTTGACGAGCAGTACTTC. The chain employs TRBV6-1 and TRBJ2-7; 8 bases match TRBD1. Germline V lookup: CDR1 MNHNS, CDR2 SASEGT. This CDR3 is 13 amino acids long. Losses at the gene ends were 6 bases for V and 5 bases for J; bases not matched to a gene: 6.

The chain employs TRBV11-1 and TRBJ1-1; 7 bases agree with TRBD1. The V and J ends lost 1 base and 1 base, in that order; junction bases with no gene match: 3. This CDR3 region has 15 residues. The V gene's germline CDR1 is SGHAT and CDR2 FQDESV (reference sequence). In nucleotides, the CDR3 is TGTGCCAGCAGCTTAGGGGACAGCAAGAACACTGAAGCTTTCTTT. This codes for CASSLGDSKNTEAFF.

This clone was recorded once. The rearrangement uses TRBV7-2 and TRBJ1-1; D is perhaps TRBD1 (5 bases). Germline CDR1 and CDR2: SGHTA and FQGNSA. The CDR3 is 14 residues long. Trimming shortened V by 3 bases and J by 2 bases, and 10 bases separated the two germline ends. This chain's CDR3 is CASSFRASNTEAFF. CDR3 bases: TGTGCCAGCAGCTTCAGGGCGTCTAACACTGAAGCTTTCTTT.

Turning to this clone: The germline gene is not matched at one end of the junction; a read error may be the cause. The chain uses TRBV19 and TRBJ2-5; TRBD1 might be the D (5 bases). Looked up from germline, CDR1 is LNHDA and CDR2 is SQIVND (reference sequence). The CDR3 has 10 residues. CDR3 loop: CPEGEETQYF. CDR3 DNA: TGCCCTGAAGGGGAAGAGACCCAGTACTTC. The variable domain in full, completed from reference TRBV19 and TRBJ2-5, reads DGGITQSPKYLFRKEGQNVTLSCEQNLNHDAMYWYRQDPGQGLRLIYYSQIVNDFQKGDIAEGYSVSREKKESFPLTVTSAQKNPTAFYLCPEGEETQYFGPGTRLLVL.

This clone was picked up a small number of times. The chain is built from TRBV7-2 and TRBJ1-5; possible D gene TRBD1, 6 bases. The V gene's germline CDR1 is SGHTA and CDR2 FQGNSA. The germline V and J ends were trimmed by 7 bases and 3 bases, with 16 bases remaining between them. This CDR3 is 15 amino acids long. For the CDR3, the DNA is TGTGCCAGCAACCTACAGGGCTCACCCAATCAGCCCCAGCATTTT. It specifies CASNLQGSPNQPQHF. Variable domain in full (rest from reference TRBV7-2 and TRBJ1-5): GAGVSQSPSNKVTEKGKDVELRCDPISGHTALYWYRQSLGQGLEFLIYFQGNSAPDKSGLPSDRFSAERTGGSVSTLTIQRTQQEDSAVYLCASNLQGSPNQPQHFGDGTRLSIL.

V usage is TRBV20-1 and J usage is TRBJ1-5; 7 nucleotides match TRBD1. The CDR3 has 11 amino acids. V dropped 6 bases and J dropped 15; count of bases not matched to a gene: 11. Germline CDR1 reads DFQATT; CDR2 reads SNEGSKA (reference sequence). The CDR3 sequence: CSATGGRDRHF. The CDR3 nucleotides are TGCAGTGCGACAGGAGGGCGGGACAGGCATTTT.

This rearrangement joins TRBV2 to TRBJ2-3; TRBD1 matches at 10 bases. V lost 4 bases, J lost 5 bases, and 6 bases stayed unmatched. Germline V gives CDR1 SNHLY, CDR2 FYNNEI. The CDR3 has 15 amino acids. For the CDR3, the DNA is TGTGCCAGCAGTGTTCGTTGGACAGGGGGAGATACGCAGTATTTT. Encoded protein: CASSVRWTGGDTQYF. The full variable domain, in which reference TRBV2 and TRBJ2-3 provide the parts outside the CDR3, is EPEVTQTPSHQVTQMGQEVILRCVPISNHLYFYWYRQILGQKVEFLVSFYNNEISEKSEIFDDQFSVERPDGSNFTLKIRSTKLEDSAMYFCASSVRWTGGDTQYFGPGTRLTVL.

The chain couples TRBV6-1 to TRBJ1-5; 9 nucleotides line up with TRBD1. The CDR3 contains 15 residues. Germline CDR1 reads MNHNS; CDR2 reads SASEGT. Trimming cost V 4 bases and J 3 bases; bases outside gene matches: 4. In DNA, the CDR3 is TGTGCCAGCAGTGGAGACAGGGGGGCCAATCAGCCCCAGCATTTT. This encodes CASSGDRGANQPQHF.

The chain carries TRBV28 and TRBJ1-2; D gene uncertain. CDR3 length equals 16 residues. The V end lost 6 bases, the J end lost 0 bases, and 17 bases lay between the germline ends. CDR1 is MDHEN and CDR2 is SYDVKM in the germline V gene. CDR3 sequence reads: CASRSGILGTNYGYTF. The CDR3 coding sequence is TGTGCCAGCAGATCCGGGATATTAGGGACTAACTATGGCTACACCTTC.

The V and J genes are TRBV6-6 and TRBJ1-1; 12 bases fit TRBD1. Trimming took 6 bases from V and 6 from J; bases not matched to a gene: 8. The CDR3 is 15 amino acids. The V gene's germline CDR1 is MNHNY and CDR2 SVGAGI (reference sequence). The CDR3 sequence: CASRPRGTGGAEAFF. The CDR3, as DNA: TGTGCCAGCAGACCTAGGGGGACAGGGGGCGCTGAAGCTTTCTTT.

The V and J genes are TRBV18 and TRBJ2-7; 9 nucleotides line up with TRBD1. CDR3 length equals 15 residues. Trimming took 0 bases from V and 4 from J; bases not matched to a gene: 4. Germline V lookup: CDR1 KGHSH, CDR2 LQKENI. The CDR3 DNA reads TGTGCCAGCTCACCACCTGGACAGGGGAATTACGAGCAGTACTTC. Translated: CASSPPGQGNYEQYF.

This clone was counted a single time. The chain links TRBV10-3 to TRBJ2-5; 9 positions agree with TRBD2. V lost 10 bases to trimming and J lost 5 bases; unmatched junction nucleotides: 11. This CDR3 spans 14 amino acids. Germline V gives CDR1 ENHRY, CDR2 SYGVKD. CDR3: CANSSERGEETQYF. CDR3 in DNA: TGTGCCAATTCATCGGAGCGGGGGGAGGAGACCCAGTACTTC.

The rearrangement uses TRBV4-1 and TRBJ1-1; no clear D. This CDR3 region has 16 residues. Trimming stripped 0 bases from V and 0 bases from J, with 11 bases between. CDR1 is MGHRA, CDR2 YSYEKL, per germline. Here the CDR3 reads CASSQDPQLMNTEAFF. As DNA, the CDR3 is TGCGCCAGCAGCCAAGACCCACAGCTTATGAACACTGAAGCTTTCTTT.

This chain joins TRBV14 and TRBJ2-7; possible D gene TRBD2, 6 bases. V lost 4 bases and J lost 7, with 8 bases in between. Germline V gene lookup returns CDR1 SGHDN and CDR2 FVKESK. CDR3 length equals 11 residues. The CDR3 loop is CASSLAEEQYF. For the CDR3, the DNA is TGTGCCAGCAGCCTAGCGGAGGAGCAGTACTTC.

The chain joins TRBV28 to TRBJ2-2; no clear D gene. CDR3 size: 12 residues. Trimming cost V 8 bases and J 3 bases, with 7 bases left between them. The germline V gene encodes CDR1 MDHEN and CDR2 SYDVKM. CDR3 bases: TGTGCCAGCGGCAGTTACACCGGGGAGCTGTTTTTT. Translation gives CASGSYTGELFF.

The V gene is TRBV7-8, the J gene TRBJ2-1; 8 positions agree with TRBD2. The germline gives CDR1 SGHVS, CDR2 FQNEAQ. The CDR3 is 16 residues long. Trimming at V came to 1 base and at J to 10 bases, leaving 12 bases not matched to a gene. Written as DNA, the CDR3 is TGTGCCAGCAGCTTAGTGCTCGCGGGGGGTAATTCGGAGCAGTTCTTC. This codes for CASSLVLAGGNSEQFF.

The chain has TRBV18 and TRBJ1-1; D might be TRBD1 (6 bases). The CDR3 totals 16 residues. Trimming shortened V by 6 bases and J by 0 bases, and 17 bases separated the two germline ends. CDR1 KGHSH and CDR2 LQKENI come from the germline V gene. The CDR3 spells CASSRTGTLMNTEAFF. The CDR3 coding sequence is TGTGCCAGCTCCCGAACCGGGACACTCATGAACACTGAAGCTTTCTTT.

CDR3 nucleotides: TGTGCCAGCCTCTCGCGGTCGTTGGACAATGAGCAGTTCTTC. Protein sequence: CASLSRSLDNEQFF. The chain combines TRBV28 with TRBJ2-1; D ambiguous. CDR1 is MDHEN and CDR2 is SYDVKM in the germline V gene. The length of the CDR3 is 14 residues. The germline V and J ends were trimmed by 8 bases and 5 bases, with 16 bases remaining between them.

The chain links TRBV30 to TRBJ2-7; D remains unclear. The CDR3 has 13 residues. Germline values: CDR1 GTSNPN, CDR2 SVGIG (reference sequence). V lost 0 bases to trimming and J lost 9 bases, with 15 bases between them. The CDR3 sequence: CAWSVNLFSGQYF. CDR3 DNA: TGTGCCTGGAGTGTAAATCTATTCTCCGGGCAGTACTTC.

This sequence joins TRBV28 and TRBJ1-3, with a possible D match to TRBD1 (5 bases). CDR3 size: 15 residues. Germline lookup yields CDR1 MDHEN and CDR2 SYDVKM. Trimming took off 2 bases at V and 4 bases at J, with 12 bases between the two ends. The CDR3 loop reads CASSLPGRPGNTIYF. CDR3 nucleotide sequence: TGTGCCAGCAGTTTACCAGGGCGTCCGGGAAACACCATATATTTT.

The gene calls are TRBV6-5 and TRBJ2-5; D might be TRBD2 (7 bases). The V gene lost 6 bases and the J gene lost 5 bases, with 16 bases spanning the gap. The CDR3 consists of 14 residues. Looked up from germline, CDR1 is MNHEY and CDR2 is SVGAGI. Here the CDR3 DNA reads TGTGCCAGCAGGTCCCGCGGGGGCGCGGAGACCCAGTACTTC. Its translation: CASRSRGGAETQYF.

The chain uses TRBV4-1 and TRBJ1-6, with D tentatively TRBD1 (6 bases). There are 16 residues in the CDR3. In germline, CDR1 is MGHRA, CDR2 YSYEKL. The V end lost 8 bases, the J end lost 0 bases, and 14 bases lay between the germline ends. CDR3 amino acids: CASRRGILSYNSPLHF. DNA of the CDR3: TGCGCCAGCCGCAGGGGTATACTCTCCTATAATTCACCCCTCCACTTT.

The chain carries TRBV6-5 and TRBJ1-5, with TRBD1 identical over 9 bases. The CDR3 runs to 15 residues. From germline, CDR1 is MNHEY and CDR2 SVGAGI. The junction had 10 bases not matched to a gene; V was cut back by 7 bases and J by 6 bases. In DNA form, the CDR3 reads TGTGCCAGCACAATGAGAACAGGGGGCTCTCAGCCCCAGCATTTT. Translated: CASTMRTGGSQPQHF.

The rearrangement uses TRBV28 and TRBJ1-2; no reliable D call. V was pared by 6 bases and J by 6 bases, with 14 bases between. The length of the CDR3 is 13 residues. CDR1 and CDR2 (germline): MDHEN, SYDVKM. The CDR3 DNA sequence: TGTGCCAGCAGCTCCCACGGGTACCATGGCTACACCTTC. Translated, it gives CASSSHGYHGYTF.

V gene TRBV5-1 combines with J gene TRBJ2-1; D may be TRBD1 (5 bases). This CDR3 has 15 residues. Deletions cut 0 bases from V and 6 bases from J, with 13 bases between. Germline V lookup: CDR1 SGHRS, CDR2 YFSETQ. The CDR3 reads CASSLAKGPGNEQFF. The CDR3 DNA sequence: TGCGCCAGCAGCTTGGCTAAGGGGCCCGGCAATGAGCAGTTCTTC. Looking up the rest from reference TRBV5-1 and TRBJ2-1 gives the full variable domain: KAGVTQTPRYLIKTRGQQVTLSCSPISGHRSVSWYQQTPGQGLQFLFEYFSETQRNKGNFPGRFSGRQFSNSRSEMNVSTLELGDSALYLCASSLAKGPGNEQFFGPGTRLTVL.

The rearrangement uses TRBV6-5 and TRBJ2-1; D may be TRBD2 (6 bases). This CDR3 region has 14 residues. With 6 bases removed from V and 3 bases from J, the gap between germline ends came to 12 bases. Germline V lookup: CDR1 MNHEY, CDR2 SVGAGI. The CDR3 loop reads CASRLAARYNEQFF. The CDR3 region has the DNA TGTGCCAGCAGGTTAGCGGCCCGCTACAATGAGCAGTTCTTC.

The chain uses TRBV30 and TRBJ1-1, with D possibly TRBD1 on 6 matching bases. This CDR3 is built from 14 residues. The germline V and J ends were trimmed by 3 bases and 3 bases, with 14 bases remaining between them. Germline CDR1 GTSNPN, CDR2 SVGIG (reference sequence). The CDR3 spells CAWRAGRGYTEAFF. CDR3 DNA sequence: TGTGCCTGGAGGGCGGGCAGGGGTTACACTGAAGCTTTCTTT. The full variable domain, with the rest looked up from reference TRBV30 and TRBJ1-1, is SQTIHQWPATLVQPVGSPLSLECTVEGTSNPNLYWYRQAAGRGLQLLFYSVGIGQISSEVPQNLSASRPQDRQFILSSKKLLLSDSGFYLCAWRAGRGYTEAFFGQGTRLTVV.